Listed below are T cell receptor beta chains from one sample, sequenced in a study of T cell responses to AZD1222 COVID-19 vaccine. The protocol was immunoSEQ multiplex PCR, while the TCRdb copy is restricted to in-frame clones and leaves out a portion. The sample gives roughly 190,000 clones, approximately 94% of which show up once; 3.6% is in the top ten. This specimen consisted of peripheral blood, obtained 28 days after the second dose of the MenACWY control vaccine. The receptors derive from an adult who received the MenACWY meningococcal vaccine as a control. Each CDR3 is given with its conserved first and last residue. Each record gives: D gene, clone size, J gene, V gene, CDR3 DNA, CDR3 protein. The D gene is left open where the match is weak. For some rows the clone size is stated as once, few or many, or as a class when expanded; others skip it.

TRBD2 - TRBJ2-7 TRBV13 TGTGCCAGCAGCTTTAGAGCCGACCGGACTAGCGGCTACGAGCAGTACTTC CASSFRADRTSGYEQYF
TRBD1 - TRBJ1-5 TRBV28 TGTGCCAGCAGCCGCAGGATGGGGACAGGGGAACAGCCCCAGCATTTT CASSRRMGTGEQPQHF
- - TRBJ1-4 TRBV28 TGTGCCAGCAGGCGGAAGGACACCCGATGGGAAAAACTGTTTTTT CASRRKDTRWEKLFF
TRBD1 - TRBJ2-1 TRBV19 TGTGCCAGTAGTTACAGGGGGACCTTGGGGGCCTACAATGAGCAGTTCTTC CASSYRGTLGAYNEQFF
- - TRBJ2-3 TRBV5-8 TGTGCCAGCAGCTCAAAACGCACAGATACGCAGTATTTT CASSSKRTDTQYF
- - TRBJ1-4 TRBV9 TGTGCCAGCACCCGGAGTAGGGGTACTAATGAAAAACTGTTTTTT CASTRSRGTNEKLFF
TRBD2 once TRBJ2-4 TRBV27 TGTGCCAGCAGTTTAAGGCGGGGGGCCAAAAACATTCAGTACTTC CASSLRRGAKNIQYF
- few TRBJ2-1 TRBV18 TGTGCCAGCTCACCAACCCAGGCGGGCTGGGACAATGAGCAGTTCTTC CASSPTQAGWDNEQFF
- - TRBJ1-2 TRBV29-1 TGCAGCGCAGAGCTTAACTATGGCTACACCTTC CSAELNYGYTF
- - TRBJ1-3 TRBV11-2 TGTGCCAGCAGCTTAGTAGGGACAAACACCATATATTTT CASSLVGTNTIYF
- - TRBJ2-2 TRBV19 TGTGCCAGTAGTATAGAGGGGCTAAACACCGGGGAGCTGTTTTTT CASSIEGLNTGELFF
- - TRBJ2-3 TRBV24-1 TGTGCCACCACCGGGACGGGATCCGGGGCAGATACGCAGTATTTT CATTGTGSGADTQYF
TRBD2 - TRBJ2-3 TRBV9 TGTGCCAGCAGCGTAGAAGCGGGAGGGCTTGAGGGCACAGATACGCAGTATTTT CASSVEAGGLEGTDTQYF
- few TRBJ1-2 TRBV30 TGTGCCTGGAGTGTCGGGGCGCACGGCTACACCTTC CAWSVGAHGYTF
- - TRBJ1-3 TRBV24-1 TGTGCCACCAGTGCCGGGGACGACACCATATATTTT CATSAGDDTIYF
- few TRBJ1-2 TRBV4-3 TGCGCCAGCAGCCAAGACGCACGGGGGGATGGAGGCTACACCTTC CASSQDARGDGGYTF
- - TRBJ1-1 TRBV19 TGTGCCAGTGCCTTGGACAGAAACACTGAAGCTTTCTTT CASALDRNTEAFF
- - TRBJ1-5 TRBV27 TGTGCCAGCAGTCTGACAGGCCCGAGGCAGCCCCAGCATTTT CASSLTGPRQPQHF
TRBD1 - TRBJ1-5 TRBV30 TGTGCCTGGAGTGGGGCCGGGACAGGGGGCAATCAGCCCCAGCATTTT CAWSGAGTGGNQPQHF
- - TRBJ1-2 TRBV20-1 TGCAGTGCCAGCCCCAACTATGGCTACACCTTC CSASPNYGYTF
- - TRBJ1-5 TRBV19 TGTGCCAGTAGTTTAAGGGGGGATTATAGCAATCAGCCCCAGCATTTT CASSLRGDYSNQPQHF
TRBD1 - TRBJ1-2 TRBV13 TGTGCCAGCAGCGCGAGGGGACAGGTAAACTATGGCTACACCTTC CASSARGQVNYGYTF
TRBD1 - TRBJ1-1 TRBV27 TGTGCCAGCAGTTGGAGACAGGGGTCCATGAACACTGAAGCTTTCTTT CASSWRQGSMNTEAFF
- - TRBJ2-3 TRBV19 TGTGCCAGTAGTATATTTGGCAGGAGTGTTCGCGCAGATACGCAGTATTTT CASSIFGRSVRADTQYF
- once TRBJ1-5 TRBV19 TGTGCCAGTACTTCGACAGTAAGTGGCAATCAGCCCCAGCATTTT CASTSTVSGNQPQHF
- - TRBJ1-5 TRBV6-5 TGTGCCAGCAGTACAGCTTATAGCAATCAGCCCCAGCATTTT CASSTAYSNQPQHF
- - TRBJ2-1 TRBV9 TGTGCCAGCAGCGTGTACAGTGGAGGGATTGAGCAGTTCTTC CASSVYSGGIEQFF
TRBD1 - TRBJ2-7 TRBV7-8 TGTGCCAGCAGCCGAGGGGGCTTCAACTCCTACGAGCAGTACTTC CASSRGGFNSYEQYF
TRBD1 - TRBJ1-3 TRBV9 TGTGCCAGCAGCGTAGCTCCTAGGGGACAGCCAGGAAACACCATATATTTT CASSVAPRGQPGNTIYF
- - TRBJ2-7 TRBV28 TGTGCCAGCACCATGGGGGCTGCTCTTCGCTACGAGCAGTACTTC CASTMGAALRYEQYF
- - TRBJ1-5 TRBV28 TGTGCCAGCAGTTTAGTGGTTAGCAATCAGCCCCAGCATTTT CASSLVVSNQPQHF
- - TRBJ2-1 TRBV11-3 TGTGCCAGCAGCTTTAACAATGAGCAGTTCTTC CASSFNNEQFF
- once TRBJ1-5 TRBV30 TGTGCCTGGAGTGTAGATAGCAATCAGCCCCAGCATTTT CAWSVDSNQPQHF
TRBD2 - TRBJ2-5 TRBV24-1 TGTGCCACCAGTGATGAAAGCGGGAGGGCCGTAGAGACCCAGTACTTC CATSDESGRAVETQYF
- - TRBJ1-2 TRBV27 TGTGCCAGCAGTTTCCTCGACGGAAACTATGGCTACACCTTC CASSFLDGNYGYTF
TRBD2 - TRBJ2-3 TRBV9 TGTGCCAGCAGCGTAGGGACTAGCGGGAGAGATACGCAGTATTTT CASSVGTSGRDTQYF
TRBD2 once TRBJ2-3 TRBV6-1 TGTGCCAGCAGTGCCTATGCGACTAGCGGGAATACAGATACGCAGTATTTT CASSAYATSGNTDTQYF
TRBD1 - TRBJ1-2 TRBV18 TGTGCCAGCTCACGACGAGAGGGACAGGTCGCGCGGGGCTATGGCTACACCTTC CASSRREGQVARGYGYTF
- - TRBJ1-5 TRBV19 TGTGCCAGTAGTACCCAAGACACTGGCAATCAGCCCCAGCATTTT CASSTQDTGNQPQHF
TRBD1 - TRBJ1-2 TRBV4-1 TGCGCCAGCAGCATGACAGGGGGCGAGGGCTACACCTTC CASSMTGGEGYTF
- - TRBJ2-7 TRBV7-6 TGTGCCAGCAGCCTCGCCTCGGGGGTCAGGGACTCCGCCGAGCAGTACTTC CASSLASGVRDSAEQYF
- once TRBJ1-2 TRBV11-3 TGTGCCAGCAGCTTAGTAGGTGGGGCGGCTATCTATGGCTACACCTTC CASSLVGGAAIYGYTF